The sequence of this T cell receptor beta chain was determined in a study of T cell responses to AZD1222 COVID-19 vaccine. Overall study results and limits: Regions left unmutated in variants are reportedly the target of nearly half of spike-specific TCRs. A mostly white British donor set with more females was recruited, and clonal diversity was possibly underestimated.

Libraries were prepared by immunoSEQ multiplex PCR; TCRdb keeps only in-frame clonotypes and omits some of them. The profile shows approximately 150,000 clones, 80% to 95% of them singletons. As regards this clone: Its antigen remains unknown.

The CDR3 has 14 residues. Germline values: CDR1 SEHNR, CDR2 FQNEAQ (reference sequence). V lost 3 bases and J 3 bases, leaving 11 bases between the germline ends. V usage is TRBV7-9 and J usage is TRBJ2-5; no reliable D call. The receptor comes from an adult in good health. The input for sequencing was peripheral blood, taken on day 0 of AZD1222 vaccination. The CDR3 nucleotides read TGTGCCAGCAGCTTCCAAGGAGCGAAAGAGACCCAGTACTTC. It codes for CASSFQGAKETQYF.